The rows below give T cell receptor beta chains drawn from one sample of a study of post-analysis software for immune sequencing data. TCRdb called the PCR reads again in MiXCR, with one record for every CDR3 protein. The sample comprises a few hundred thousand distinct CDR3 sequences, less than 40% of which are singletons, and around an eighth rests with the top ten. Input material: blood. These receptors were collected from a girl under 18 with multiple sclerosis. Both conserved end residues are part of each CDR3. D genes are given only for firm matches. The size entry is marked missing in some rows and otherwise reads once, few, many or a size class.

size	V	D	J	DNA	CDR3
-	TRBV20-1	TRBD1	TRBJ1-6	TGCAGTGCTATTGACGGGACAGGGGACCGGACACCCCTCCACTTT	CSAIDGTGDRTPLHF
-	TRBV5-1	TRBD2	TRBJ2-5	TGCGCCAGCAGCTTGGGTGCTAGCGGGGGGGTCCAAGAGACCCAGTACTTC	CASSLGASGGVQETQYF
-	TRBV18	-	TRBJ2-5	TGTGCCAGCTCACCACCATCAGGGAGAGAGACCCAGTACTTC	CASSPPSGRETQYF
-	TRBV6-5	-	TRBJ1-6	TGTGCCAGCAGTTACCACAATAAGGCACCCCTCCACTTT	CASSYHNKAPLHF
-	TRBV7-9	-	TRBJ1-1	TGTGCCAGCAGCTTGAGACAGAAGAACACTGAAGCTTTCTTT	CASSLRQKNTEAFF
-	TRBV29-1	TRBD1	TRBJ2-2	TGCAGCGTAAGGGACAGTAGGAACACCGGGGAGCTGTTTTTT	CSVRDSRNTGELFF
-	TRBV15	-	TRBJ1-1	TGTGCCACCAGCGCTAGCCGCCGTGGTGCTTTCTTT	CATSASRRGAFF
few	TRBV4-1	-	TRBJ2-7	TGCGCCAGCAGCCCCCGGACAGACCACGAGCAGTACTTC	CASSPRTDHEQYF
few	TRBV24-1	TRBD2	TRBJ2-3	TGTGCCACCAGTGACTCTCTCGGGGGGGACACAGATACGCAGTATTTT	CATSDSLGGDTDTQYF
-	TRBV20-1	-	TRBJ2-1	TGCAGTGCTCCCAGGACGGGGGACGAGCAGTTCTTC	CSAPRTGDEQFF